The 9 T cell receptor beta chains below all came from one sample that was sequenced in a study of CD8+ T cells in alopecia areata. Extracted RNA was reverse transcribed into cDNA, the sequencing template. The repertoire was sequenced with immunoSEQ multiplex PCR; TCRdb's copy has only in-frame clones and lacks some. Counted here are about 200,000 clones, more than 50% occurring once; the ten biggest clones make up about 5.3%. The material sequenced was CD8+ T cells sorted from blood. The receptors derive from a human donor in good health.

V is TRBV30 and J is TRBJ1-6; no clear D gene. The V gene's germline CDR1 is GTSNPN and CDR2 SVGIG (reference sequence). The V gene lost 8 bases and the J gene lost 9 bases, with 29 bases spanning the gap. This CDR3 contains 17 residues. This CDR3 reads CARDENHGDLATSPLHF. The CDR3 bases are TGTGCCCGGGATGAGAACCATGGAGATTTAGCGACTTCACCCCTCCACTTT. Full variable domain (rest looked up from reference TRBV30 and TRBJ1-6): SQTIHQWPATLVQPVGSPLSLECTVEGTSNPNLYWYRQAAGRGLQLLFYSVGIGQISSEVPQNLSASRPQDRQFILSSKKLLLSDSGFYLCARDENHGDLATSPLHFGNGTRLTVT.

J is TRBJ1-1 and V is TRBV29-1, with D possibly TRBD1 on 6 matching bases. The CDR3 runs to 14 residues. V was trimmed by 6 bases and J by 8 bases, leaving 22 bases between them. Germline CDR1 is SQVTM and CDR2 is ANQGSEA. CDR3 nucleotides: TGCAGCGTGATGACCGGGGGCTGGGTATCGGAAGCTTTCTTT. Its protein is CSVMTGGWVSEAFF.

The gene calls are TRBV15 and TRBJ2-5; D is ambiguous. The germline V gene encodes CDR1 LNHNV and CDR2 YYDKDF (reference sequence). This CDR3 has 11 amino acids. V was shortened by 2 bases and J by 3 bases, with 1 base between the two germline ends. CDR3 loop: CATSRKETQYF. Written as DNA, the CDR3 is TGTGCCACCAGCAGAAAAGAGACCCAGTACTTC.

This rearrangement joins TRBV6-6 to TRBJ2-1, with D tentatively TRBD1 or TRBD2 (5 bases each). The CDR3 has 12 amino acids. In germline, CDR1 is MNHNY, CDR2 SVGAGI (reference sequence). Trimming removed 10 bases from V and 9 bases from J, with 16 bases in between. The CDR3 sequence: CATQSSGSEQFF. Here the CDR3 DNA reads TGTGCCACTCAATCGTCAGGGAGTGAGCAGTTCTTC.

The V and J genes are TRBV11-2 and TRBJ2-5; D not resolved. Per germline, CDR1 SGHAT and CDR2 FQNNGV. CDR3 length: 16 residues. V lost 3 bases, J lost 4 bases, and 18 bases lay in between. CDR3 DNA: TGTGCCAGCAGCTTCGGCGGCCCCGGGCTGCGAGAGACCCAGTACTTC. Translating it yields CASSFGGPGLRETQYF.

As DNA, the CDR3 is TGTGCCAGCAGCTTAGGACAGGGCCCCTATGGCTACACCTTC. This codes for CASSLGQGPYGYTF. The chain uses TRBV5-6 and TRBJ1-2, with 8 nucleotides matching TRBD1. This CDR3 is 14 amino acids long. The junction had 4 bases not matched to a gene; V was cut back by 2 bases and J by 4 bases. Germline V gives CDR1 SGHDT, CDR2 YYEEEE.

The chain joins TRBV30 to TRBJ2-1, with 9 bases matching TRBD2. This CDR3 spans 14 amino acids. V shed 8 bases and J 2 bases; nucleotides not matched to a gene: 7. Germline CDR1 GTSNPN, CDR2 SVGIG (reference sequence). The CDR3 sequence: CATLAGAPYNEQFF. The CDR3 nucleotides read TGTGCCACCTTAGCGGGGGCGCCCTACAATGAGCAGTTCTTC. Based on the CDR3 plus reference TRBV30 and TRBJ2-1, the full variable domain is SQTIHQWPATLVQPVGSPLSLECTVEGTSNPNLYWYRQAAGRGLQLLFYSVGIGQISSEVPQNLSASRPQDRQFILSSKKLLLSDSGFYLCATLAGAPYNEQFFGPGTRLTVL.

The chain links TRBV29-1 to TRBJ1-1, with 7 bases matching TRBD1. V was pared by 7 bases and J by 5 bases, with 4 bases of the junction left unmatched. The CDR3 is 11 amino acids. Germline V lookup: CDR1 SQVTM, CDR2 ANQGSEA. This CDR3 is CSAGGKTEAFF. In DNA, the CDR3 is TGCAGCGCAGGGGGGAAGACTGAAGCTTTCTTT.

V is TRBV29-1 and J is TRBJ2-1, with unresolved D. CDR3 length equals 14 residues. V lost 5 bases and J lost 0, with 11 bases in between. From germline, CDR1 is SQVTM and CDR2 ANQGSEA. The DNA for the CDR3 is TGCAGCGTTTATCAGGCGAGCTCCTACAATGAGCAGTTCTTC. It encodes CSVYQASSYNEQFF.